The clone carrying this T cell receptor beta chain was counted only a few times. This entry comes from a study of patients and donors after allogeneic stem cell transplantation. Using its own MiXCR run on the RT-PCR reads, TCRdb lists one record per CDR3 protein. The sample contains some 150,000 distinct CDR3 sequences, about 36% of which appear only once. Trimming cost V 0 bases and J 2 bases, with 8 bases left between them. The CDR3 totals 14 residues. CDR1 is SGHRS and CDR2 is YFSETQ in the germline V gene. The sequenced material came from blood, either unsorted or a sorted T cell fraction (not recorded which). The chain couples TRBV5-1 to TRBJ1-1, with D possibly TRBD1 on 5 matching bases. This clonotype originated in a human donor who was either an allogeneic HSCT recipient or a stem cell or donor lymphocyte infusion donor (not recorded which). It is not recorded whose cells these are; they may come from a transplant donor. The CDR3 spells CASSLAQGNTEAFF. In DNA, the CDR3 is TGCGCCAGCAGCTTGGCGCAGGGAAACACTGAAGCTTTCTTT.